Listed here is a single TCR beta chain. Its matching antigen is unknown. The read halts 3 residues ahead of the CDR3 end, with the missing end drawn from the germline J gene. Prevalent HPV16 infections were excluded; only incident single HPV16 infections included. Generated by immunoSEQ multiplex PCR, the TCRdb table keeps only in-frame clones and is missing some. The ten top clones account for about 22%, within a sample of 25,000 to 35,000 clones. The ends lost 5 bases at V and 0 bases at J; junction bases unmatched: 12. The length of the CDR3 is 18 residues. Germline CDR1 DFQATT, CDR2 SNEGSKA (reference sequence). The data were obtained in a study of T cells in women clearing cervical HPV infection. About the study: Blood came at first lesion visit for cases, post-clearance for controls. General study findings and limits: Cases and controls were distinguished at AUC 0.83 by richness and V genes.

V and J are TRBV20-1 and TRBJ2-6; 8 nucleotides agree with TRBD1. The TCR originated in a woman between 18 and 70 years old with a cervical HPV16 infection that either progressed to CIN3+ or cleared (not recorded which). Sequenced: blood buffy coat. CDR3 loop: CSARPRQGSSSGANVLTF. The sequenced CDR3 bases are TGCAGTGCTCGTCCGCGACAGGGGTCTAGCTCTGGGGCCAACGTC.